Presented here are 8 T cell receptor beta chains from one specimen sequenced in a study of T-cell reconstitution after alpha-beta-depleted transplantation in children. The library targeted TCRbeta and was prepared with unique molecular identifiers. MiXCR, run by TCRdb on the PCR reads, gives a single entry per CDR3 protein. The sample holds about 590,000 distinct CDR3 sequences, 10% to 15% seen once. The specimen comprised PBMCs, mostly from graft donor cells, sampled 360 days after TCRalphabeta/CD19-depleted stem cell transplant. The receptors derive from a male patient younger than 18 who had a stem cell transplant for acute myeloid leukemia, so the T cells may come from the graft donor.

This clonotype came up a few times. The chain has TRBV20-1 and TRBJ2-7, with no clear D. V shed 3 bases and J shed 1 base, with 7 bases lying between them. Germline V gene sequence: CDR1 DFQATT, CDR2 SNEGSKA (reference sequence). The CDR3 consists of 12 residues. The CDR3 spells CSASVESYEQYF. The CDR3 bases are TGCAGTGCTAGCGTGGAATCCTACGAGCAGTACTTC.

The J gene is TRBJ2-6, the V gene TRBV11-2; D possibly corresponds to TRBD2 (6 bases). The CDR3 contains 20 residues. V was pared by 3 bases and J by 2 bases, with 23 bases between. Germline V lookup: CDR1 SGHAT, CDR2 FQNNGV. In DNA form, the CDR3 reads TGTGCCAGCAGCTTTAAGATCTTAGGACTCGGGGGAGCTGGGGCCAACGTCCTGACTTTC. Its protein product is CASSFKILGLGGAGANVLTF.

The chain recombines TRBV9 with TRBJ2-1; D unclear. This CDR3 contains 15 residues. V lost 1 base and J lost 0, with 8 bases in between. CDR1 and CDR2 from the germline V gene are SGDLS and YYNGEE. CDR3 nucleotides: TGTGCCAGCAGCGTACGCCCCAGCTCCTACAATGAGCAGTTCTTC. Its protein product is CASSVRPSSYNEQFF.

The chain is built from TRBV29-1 and TRBJ2-2; 7 bases are shared with TRBD1. V was pared by 4 bases and J by 8 bases, with 13 bases of the junction left unmatched. The germline CDR1 and CDR2 sequences are SQVTM and ANQGSEA. The CDR3 is 15 residues long. The CDR3 loop reads CSVGAGGLRPGELFF. For the CDR3, the DNA is TGCAGCGTTGGAGCAGGGGGATTGCGCCCGGGGGAGCTGTTTTTT.

At least ten counts were recorded for this clonotype. CDR3 protein: CASSYSEAYEQYF. The DNA of the CDR3 is TGTGCCAGCAGTTACTCGGAGGCTTACGAGCAGTACTTC. The chain is built from TRBV6-5 and TRBJ2-7; perhaps TRBD2 as D (5 bases). Germline CDR1 and CDR2: MNHEY and SVGAGI. This CDR3 is built from 13 residues. V shed 0 bases and J shed 4 bases, with 7 bases lying between them.

This clonotype was detected ten times or more. This rearrangement joins TRBV7-6 to TRBJ2-1, with unresolved D. Trimming pared 2 bases from V and 8 bases from J, leaving 7 bases between. This CDR3 spans 12 amino acids. CDR1 is SGHVS, CDR2 FNYEAQ, per germline. CDR3 loop: CASSLSGDEQFF. The CDR3 DNA reads TGTGCCAGCAGCTTATCCGGCGATGAGCAGTTCTTC.

CDR3 loop: CASSFLGGSSYEQYF. CDR3 in DNA: TGTGCCAGCAGCTTCCTCGGGGGATCCTCCTACGAGCAGTACTTC. The chain has TRBV7-9 and TRBJ2-7, with a tentative D call TRBD2 (6 bases). The CDR3 length is 15 residues. The ends were cut back, 3 bases at V and 0 bases at J, with 12 bases in the middle. Germline lookup yields CDR1 SEHNR and CDR2 FQNEAQ (reference sequence).

This clonotype appeared many times. This chain connects TRBV5-1 to TRBJ2-1; D remains unclear. In germline, CDR1 is SGHRS, CDR2 YFSETQ. CDR3 size: 12 residues. V was trimmed by 5 bases and J by 13 bases, leaving 16 bases between them. In DNA, the CDR3 is TGCGCCAGCAGGGAAGAGCCGGGTCTTCAGTTCTTC. Protein: CASREEPGLQFF.